One sample yielded the 2 T cell receptor beta chains listed below, sequenced in a study of blood T cell repertoires in COVID-19. Profiled with immunoSEQ multiplex PCR; TCRdb holds only in-frame clones, not every one. The sample includes about 52,000 clones, about 90% of them seen just once. The specimen sequenced was peripheral blood. The receptors originated from an elderly man with active or convalescent COVID-19.

The chain employs TRBV19 and TRBJ2-3, with a tentative D call TRBD1 (6 bases). Germline values: CDR1 LNHDA, CDR2 SQIVND (reference sequence). Trimming removed 1 base at V and 1 base at J, with 15 bases between. The CDR3 spans 17 residues. The CDR3 nucleotides are TGTGCCAGTAGTATAGGCGGACAGCTATCAGGCACAGATACGCAGTATTTT. The encoded protein is CASSIGGQLSGTDTQYF.

V usage is TRBV14 and J usage is TRBJ2-2; D perhaps matches TRBD2 (7 bases). This CDR3 comprises 16 residues. V was clipped by 4 bases and J by 1 base, with 13 bases between them. Germline V gene data show CDR1 as SGHDN and CDR2 as FVKESK. CDR3 sequence: CASSPRRGGNTGELFF. The CDR3 bases are TGTGCCAGCAGCCCCAGAAGGGGGGGGAACACCGGGGAGCTGTTTTTT.